The 11 T cell receptor beta chains presented below share a single source sample, sequenced in a study of shared clonotypes between healthy human individuals. TCRdb's table, derived via immunoSEQ multiplex PCR, lists solely in-frame clones and lacks some. The sample carries 500,000 to 550,000 clones, more than 95% recorded once. The sample was naive CD4+ T cells sorted from blood. Regarding subset: CD45RA+ positively selected. The source of these receptors is a woman in her twenties or thirties in good health.

The V and J genes are TRBV6-1 and TRBJ2-4; 10 bases agree with TRBD1. Germline lookup yields CDR1 MNHNS and CDR2 SASEGT. This CDR3 comprises 15 residues. J gave up 8 bases and V 4 bases, and 8 bases lay outside the gene matches. CDR3 nucleotide sequence: TGTGCCAGCAGTGCGCGCGGGACAGGGGCGGACATTCAGTACTTC. Protein product: CASSARGTGADIQYF.

The chain couples TRBV7-6 to TRBJ2-7; the match to TRBD2 covers 9 bases. CDR1 SGHVS and CDR2 FNYEAQ come from the germline V gene. This CDR3 region has 12 residues. The trim removed 6 bases at V and 7 bases at J, leaving 4 bases unmatched. The CDR3 DNA reads TGTGCCAGCAGTCATCTAGCGGGGGAGCAGTACTTC. Protein sequence: CASSHLAGEQYF.

This chain connects TRBV5-6 to TRBJ2-3, with TRBD2 identical over 13 bases. V shed 3 bases and J 6 bases; nucleotides not matched to a gene: 7. The CDR3 is 16 residues long. CDR1 is SGHDT and CDR2 is YYEEEE in the germline V gene. The CDR3 DNA reads TGTGCCAGCAGCTCTTCACTAGCGGGAGGGTTCGATACGCAGTATTTT. Translating it yields CASSSSLAGGFDTQYF.

V gene TRBV20-1 combines with J gene TRBJ2-7; D gene ambiguous. Germline loops: CDR1 DFQATT, CDR2 SNEGSKA (reference sequence). The CDR3 spans 11 residues. Trimming left V 0 bases short and J 3 bases short, with 3 bases between. CDR3 nucleotide sequence: TGCAGTGCTAGAGAAAACTACGAGCAGTACTTC. Its translation is CSARENYEQYF.

The V call is TRBV29-1, the J call TRBJ2-4; 11 bases agree with TRBD1. J lost 0 bases, V lost 5 bases, and 6 bases had no gene match. The length of the CDR3 is 16 residues. Germline-derived CDR1 and CDR2 are SQVTM and ANQGSEA. CDR3: CSVTDRGLLAKNIQYF. In DNA, the CDR3 is TGCAGCGTTACGGACAGGGGGCTATTAGCCAAAAACATTCAGTACTTC.

The gene calls are TRBV28 and TRBJ2-2, with 7 bases that match TRBD2. The V and J ends lost 3 bases and 4 bases, in that order; junction bases with no gene match: 11. Germline CDR1 and CDR2: MDHEN and SYDVKM. This CDR3 spans 17 amino acids. The CDR3 protein is CASSFPRAGRSTGELFF. For the CDR3, the DNA is TGTGCCAGCAGTTTCCCACGAGCGGGACGGAGCACCGGGGAGCTGTTTTTT.

V usage is TRBV9 and J usage is TRBJ2-1; 14 nucleotides align to TRBD2. V trimming: 4 bases; J trimming: 8 bases; junction bases outside the gene matches: 8. Germline assignment: CDR1 SGDLS and CDR2 YYNGEE. This CDR3 has 16 amino acids. This CDR3 reads CASSPQGLAGVYEQFF. The DNA for the CDR3 is TGTGCCAGCAGCCCCCAGGGACTAGCGGGAGTGTATGAGCAGTTCTTC.

The chain joins TRBV27 to TRBJ2-7, with D perhaps matching TRBD1 or TRBD2 (5 bases each). This CDR3 is built from 14 residues. V shed 5 bases and J shed 6 bases, with 17 bases lying between them. The germline gives CDR1 MNHEY, CDR2 SMNVEV (reference sequence). CDR3 protein: CASSPPGPRSEQYF. The CDR3 DNA is TGTGCCAGCAGTCCGCCGGGACCTCGAAGCGAGCAGTACTTC.

The chain joins TRBV19 to TRBJ2-7; 12 nucleotides agree with TRBD2. The junction had 7 bases not matched to a gene; V was cut back by 6 bases and J by 7 bases. Germline V CDR1 and CDR2: LNHDA, SQIVND (reference sequence). The CDR3 is 14 residues long. The CDR3 region is CASSTSGRPLEQYF. DNA of the CDR3: TGTGCCAGTAGCACTAGCGGGAGGCCTCTTGAGCAGTACTTC.

The chain links TRBV30 to TRBJ2-2; the D is unclear. This CDR3 contains 13 residues. Germline CDR1 reads GTSNPN; CDR2 reads SVGIG (reference sequence). V lost 1 base and J 3 bases, leaving 6 bases between the germline ends. The CDR3 here is CAWSETHTGELFF. The CDR3 DNA is TGTGCCTGGAGTGAGACCCACACCGGGGAGCTGTTTTTT.

This chain connects TRBV11-3 to TRBJ2-3; D possibly corresponds to TRBD1 (6 bases). This CDR3 contains 15 residues. Germline loops: CDR1 SGHNT, CDR2 YENEEA. Trimming shortened V by 5 bases and J by 1 base, and 13 bases separated the two germline ends. In DNA form, the CDR3 reads TGTGCCAGCAGCGACAAGACAGGCCGCACAGATACGCAGTATTTT. Protein: CASSDKTGRTDTQYF.